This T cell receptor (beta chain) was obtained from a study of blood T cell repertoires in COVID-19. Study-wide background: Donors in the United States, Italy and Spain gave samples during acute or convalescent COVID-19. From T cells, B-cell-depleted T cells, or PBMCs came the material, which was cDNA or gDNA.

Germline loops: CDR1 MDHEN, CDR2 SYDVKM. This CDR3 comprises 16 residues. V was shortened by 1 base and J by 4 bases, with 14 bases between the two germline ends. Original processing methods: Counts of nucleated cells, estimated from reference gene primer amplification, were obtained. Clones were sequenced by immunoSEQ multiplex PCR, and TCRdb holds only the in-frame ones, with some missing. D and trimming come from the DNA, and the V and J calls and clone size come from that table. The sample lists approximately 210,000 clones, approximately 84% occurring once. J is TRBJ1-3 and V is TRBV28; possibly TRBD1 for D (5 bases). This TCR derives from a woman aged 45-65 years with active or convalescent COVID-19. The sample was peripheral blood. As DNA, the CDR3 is TGTGCCAGCAGTTTATTTGGAGGGGTTGCCGGAAACACCATATATTTT. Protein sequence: CASSLFGGVAGNTIYF.